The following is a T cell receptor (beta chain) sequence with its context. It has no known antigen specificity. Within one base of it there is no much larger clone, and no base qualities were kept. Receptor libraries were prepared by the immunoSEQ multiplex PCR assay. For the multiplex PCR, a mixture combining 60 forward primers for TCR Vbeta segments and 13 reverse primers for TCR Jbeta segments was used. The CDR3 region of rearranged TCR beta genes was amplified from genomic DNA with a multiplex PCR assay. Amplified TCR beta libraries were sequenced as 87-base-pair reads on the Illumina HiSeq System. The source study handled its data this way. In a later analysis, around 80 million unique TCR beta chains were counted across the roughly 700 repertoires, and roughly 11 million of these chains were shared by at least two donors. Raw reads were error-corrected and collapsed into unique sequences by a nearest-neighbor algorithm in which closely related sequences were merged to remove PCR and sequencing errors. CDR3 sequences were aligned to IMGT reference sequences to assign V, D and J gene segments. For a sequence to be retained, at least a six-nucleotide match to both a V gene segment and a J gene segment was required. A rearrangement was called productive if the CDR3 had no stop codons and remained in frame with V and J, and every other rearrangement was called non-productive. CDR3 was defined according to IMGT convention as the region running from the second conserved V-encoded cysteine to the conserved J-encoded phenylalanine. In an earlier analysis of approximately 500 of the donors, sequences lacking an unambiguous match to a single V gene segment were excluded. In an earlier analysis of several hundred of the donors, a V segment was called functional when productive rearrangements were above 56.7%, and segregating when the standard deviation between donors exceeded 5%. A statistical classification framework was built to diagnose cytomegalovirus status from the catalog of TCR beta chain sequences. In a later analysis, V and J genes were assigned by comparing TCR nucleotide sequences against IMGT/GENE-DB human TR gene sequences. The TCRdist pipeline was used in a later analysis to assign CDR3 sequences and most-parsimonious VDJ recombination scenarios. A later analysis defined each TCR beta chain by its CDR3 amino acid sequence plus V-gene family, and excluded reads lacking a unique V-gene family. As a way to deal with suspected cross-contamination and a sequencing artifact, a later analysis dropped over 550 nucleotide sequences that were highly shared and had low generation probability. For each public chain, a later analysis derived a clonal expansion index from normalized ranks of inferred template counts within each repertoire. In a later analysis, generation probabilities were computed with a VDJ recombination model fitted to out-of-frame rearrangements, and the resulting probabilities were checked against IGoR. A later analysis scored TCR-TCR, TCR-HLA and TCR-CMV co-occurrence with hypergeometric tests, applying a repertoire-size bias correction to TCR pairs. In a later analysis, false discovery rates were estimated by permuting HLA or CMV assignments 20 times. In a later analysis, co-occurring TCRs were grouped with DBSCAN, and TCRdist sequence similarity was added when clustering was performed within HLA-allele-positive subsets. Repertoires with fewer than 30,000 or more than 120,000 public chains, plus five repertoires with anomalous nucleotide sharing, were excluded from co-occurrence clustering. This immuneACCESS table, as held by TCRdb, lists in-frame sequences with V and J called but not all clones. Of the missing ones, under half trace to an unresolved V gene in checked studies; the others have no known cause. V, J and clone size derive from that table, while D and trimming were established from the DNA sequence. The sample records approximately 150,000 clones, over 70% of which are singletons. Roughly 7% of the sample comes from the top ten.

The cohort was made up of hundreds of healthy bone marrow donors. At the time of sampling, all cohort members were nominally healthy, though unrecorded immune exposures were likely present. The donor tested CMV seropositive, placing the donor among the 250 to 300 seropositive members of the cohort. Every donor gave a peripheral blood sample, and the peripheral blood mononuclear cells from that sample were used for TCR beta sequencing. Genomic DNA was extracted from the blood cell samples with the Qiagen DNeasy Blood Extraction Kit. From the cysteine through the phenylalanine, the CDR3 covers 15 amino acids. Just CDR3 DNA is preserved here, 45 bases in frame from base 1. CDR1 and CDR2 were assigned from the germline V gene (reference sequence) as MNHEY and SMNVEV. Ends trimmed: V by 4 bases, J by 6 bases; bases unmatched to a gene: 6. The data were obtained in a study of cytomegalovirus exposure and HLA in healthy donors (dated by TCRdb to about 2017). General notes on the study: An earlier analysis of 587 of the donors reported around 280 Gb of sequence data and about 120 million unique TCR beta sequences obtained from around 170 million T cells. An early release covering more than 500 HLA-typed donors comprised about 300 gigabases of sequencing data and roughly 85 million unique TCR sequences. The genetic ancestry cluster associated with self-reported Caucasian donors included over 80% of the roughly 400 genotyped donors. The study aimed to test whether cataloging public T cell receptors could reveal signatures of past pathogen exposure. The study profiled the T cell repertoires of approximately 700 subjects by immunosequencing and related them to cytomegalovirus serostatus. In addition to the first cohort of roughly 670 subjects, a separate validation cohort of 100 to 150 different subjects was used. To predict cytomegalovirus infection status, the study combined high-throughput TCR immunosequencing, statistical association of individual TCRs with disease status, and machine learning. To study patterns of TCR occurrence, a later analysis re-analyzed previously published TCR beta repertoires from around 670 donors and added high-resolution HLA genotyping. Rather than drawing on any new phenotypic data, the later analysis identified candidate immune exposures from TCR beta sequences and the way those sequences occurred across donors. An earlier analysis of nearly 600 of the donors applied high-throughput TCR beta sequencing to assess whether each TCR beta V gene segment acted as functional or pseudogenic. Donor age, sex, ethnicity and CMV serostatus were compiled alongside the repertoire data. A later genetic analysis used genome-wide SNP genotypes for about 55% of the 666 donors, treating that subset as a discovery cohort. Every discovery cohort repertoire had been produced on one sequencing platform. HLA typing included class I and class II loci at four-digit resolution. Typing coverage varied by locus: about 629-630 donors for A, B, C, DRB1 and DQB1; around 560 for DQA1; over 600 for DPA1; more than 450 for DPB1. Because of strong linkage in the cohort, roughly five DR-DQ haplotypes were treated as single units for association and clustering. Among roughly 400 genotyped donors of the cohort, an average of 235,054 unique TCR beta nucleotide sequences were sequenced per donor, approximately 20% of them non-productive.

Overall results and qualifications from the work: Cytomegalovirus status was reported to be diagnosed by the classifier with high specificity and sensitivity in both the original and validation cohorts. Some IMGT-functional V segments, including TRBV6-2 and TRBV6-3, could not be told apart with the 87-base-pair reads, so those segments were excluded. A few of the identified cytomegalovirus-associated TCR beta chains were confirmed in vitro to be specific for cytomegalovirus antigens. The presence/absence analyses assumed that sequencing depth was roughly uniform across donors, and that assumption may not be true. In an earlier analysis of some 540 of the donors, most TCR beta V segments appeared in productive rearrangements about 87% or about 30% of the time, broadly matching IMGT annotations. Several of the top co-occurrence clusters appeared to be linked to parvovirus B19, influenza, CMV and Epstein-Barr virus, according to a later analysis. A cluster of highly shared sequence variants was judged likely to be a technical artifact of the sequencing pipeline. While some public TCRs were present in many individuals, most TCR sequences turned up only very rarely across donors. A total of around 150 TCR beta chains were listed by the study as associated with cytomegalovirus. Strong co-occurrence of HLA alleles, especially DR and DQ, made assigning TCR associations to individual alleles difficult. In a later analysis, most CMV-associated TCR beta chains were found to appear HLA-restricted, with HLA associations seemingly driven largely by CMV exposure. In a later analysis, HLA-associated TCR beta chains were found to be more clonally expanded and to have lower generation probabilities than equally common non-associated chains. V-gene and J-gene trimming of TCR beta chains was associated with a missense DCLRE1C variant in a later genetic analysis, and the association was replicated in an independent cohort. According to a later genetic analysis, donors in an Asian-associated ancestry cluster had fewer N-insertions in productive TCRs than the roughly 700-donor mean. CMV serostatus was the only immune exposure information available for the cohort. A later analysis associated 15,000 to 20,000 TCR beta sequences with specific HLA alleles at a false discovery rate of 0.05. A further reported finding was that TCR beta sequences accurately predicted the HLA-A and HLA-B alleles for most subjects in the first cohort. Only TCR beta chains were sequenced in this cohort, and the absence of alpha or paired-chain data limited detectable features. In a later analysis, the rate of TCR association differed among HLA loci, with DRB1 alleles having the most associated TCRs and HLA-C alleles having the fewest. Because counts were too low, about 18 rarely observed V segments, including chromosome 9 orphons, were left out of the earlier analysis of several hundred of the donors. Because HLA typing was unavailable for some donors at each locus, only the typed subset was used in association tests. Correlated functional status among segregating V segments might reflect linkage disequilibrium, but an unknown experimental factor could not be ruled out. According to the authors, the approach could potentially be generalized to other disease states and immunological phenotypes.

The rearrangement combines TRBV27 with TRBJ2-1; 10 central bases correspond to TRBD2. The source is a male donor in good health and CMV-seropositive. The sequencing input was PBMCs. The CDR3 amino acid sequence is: CASSSLAGTLNEQFF. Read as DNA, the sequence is TGTGCCAGCAGTTCACTAGCGGGGACCCTCAATGAGCAGTTCTTC.